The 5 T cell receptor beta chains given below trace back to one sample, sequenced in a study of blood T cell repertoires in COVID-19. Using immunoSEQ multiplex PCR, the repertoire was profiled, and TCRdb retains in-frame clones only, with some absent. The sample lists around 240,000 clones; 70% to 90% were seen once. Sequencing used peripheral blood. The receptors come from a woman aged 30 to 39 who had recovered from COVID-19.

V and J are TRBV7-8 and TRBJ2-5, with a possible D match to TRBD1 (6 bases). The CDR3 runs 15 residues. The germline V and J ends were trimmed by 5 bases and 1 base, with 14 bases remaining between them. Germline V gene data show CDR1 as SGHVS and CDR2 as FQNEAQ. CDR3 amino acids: CASSRGQGPQETQYF. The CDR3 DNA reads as TGTGCCAGCAGCCGCGGCCAGGGGCCCCAAGAGACCCAGTACTTC. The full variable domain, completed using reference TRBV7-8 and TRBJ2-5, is GAGVSQSPRYKVAKRGQDVALRCDPISGHVSLFWYQQALGQGPEFLTYFQNEAQLDKSGLPSDRFFAERPEGSVSTLKIQRTQQEDSAVYLCASSRGQGPQETQYFGPGTRLLVL.

Here the CDR3 DNA reads TGTGCCAGTAGTATCGAGGCGGGGGGTTTCGTCGGGGAGCTGTTTTTT. Protein: CASSIEAGGFVGELFF. This sequence joins TRBV19 and TRBJ2-2; 8 bases fit TRBD2. Germline CDR1 reads LNHDA; CDR2 reads SQIVND (reference sequence). This CDR3 region has 16 residues. The V segment lost 3 bases and the J segment 7 bases; nucleotides outside the gene matches: 10.

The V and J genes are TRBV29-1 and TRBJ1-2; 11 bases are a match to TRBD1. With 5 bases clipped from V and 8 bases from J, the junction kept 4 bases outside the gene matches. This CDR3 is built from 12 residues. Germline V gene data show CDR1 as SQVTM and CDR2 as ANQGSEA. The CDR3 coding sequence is TGCAGCGTTTGGACAGGGGGCGCCGGCTACACCTTC. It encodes CSVWTGGAGYTF.

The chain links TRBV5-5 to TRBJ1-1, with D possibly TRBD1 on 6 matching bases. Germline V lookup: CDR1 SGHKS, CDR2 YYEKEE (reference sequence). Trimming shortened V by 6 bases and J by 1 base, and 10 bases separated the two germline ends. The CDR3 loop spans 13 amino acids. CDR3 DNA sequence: TGTGCCAGCACCCACAGGGAGAACACTGAAGCTTTCTTT. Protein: CASTHRENTEAFF.

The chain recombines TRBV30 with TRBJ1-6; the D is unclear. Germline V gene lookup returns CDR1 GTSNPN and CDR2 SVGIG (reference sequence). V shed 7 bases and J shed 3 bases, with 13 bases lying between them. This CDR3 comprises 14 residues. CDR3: CALLTRSYNSPLHF. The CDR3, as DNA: TGTGCCTTATTGACTCGGAGCTATAATTCACCCCTCCACTTT. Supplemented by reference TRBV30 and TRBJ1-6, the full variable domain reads SQTIHQWPATLVQPVGSPLSLECTVEGTSNPNLYWYRQAAGRGLQLLFYSVGIGQISSEVPQNLSASRPQDRQFILSSKKLLLSDSGFYLCALLTRSYNSPLHFGNGTRLTVT.